This T cell receptor (beta chain) originates from a study of T-cell reconstitution after alpha-beta-depleted transplantation in children. Study observations and caveats: It was surviving recipient T cells and thymic progenitors that gave some patients high TCRbeta diversity at day 60. It was newly produced T cells that mostly accounted for T-cell counts and diversity one year after transplant. The study reportedly traced alpha-beta T cells about two months after transplant to several hundred expanded graft clones.

In this sample, this clonotype turned up many times. Its antigen remains unknown. Preparation of the TCRbeta library involved a method that used unique molecular identifiers. TCRdb recomputed calls from the PCR reads with MiXCR, one row per CDR3 protein. The table lists about 300,000 distinct CDR3 sequences, around 7.3% of them singletons, with approximately 8.6% in the top ten. Sequencing was performed on peripheral blood, taken 360 days after TCRalphabeta/CD19-depleted stem cell transplant. This receptor was taken from a female patient under 10 years old who had a stem cell transplant for Fanconi anemia, so the T cells may come from the graft donor.

The CDR3 DNA reads TGTGCCAGCAGTTTAAGGGTGGCCAGCCGGGAAAATGAGCAGTTCTTC. Translated: CASSLRVASRENEQFF. V gene TRBV27 combines with J gene TRBJ2-1, with a possible D match to TRBD2 (5 bases). Deletions cut 2 bases from V and 7 bases from J, with 18 bases between. Germline V lookup: CDR1 MNHEY, CDR2 SMNVEV (reference sequence). The CDR3 loop spans 16 amino acids.